Listed below are T cell receptor beta chains from one sample, sequenced in a study of T cell responses to AZD1222 COVID-19 vaccine. Repertoires were generated with immunoSEQ multiplex PCR, while TCRdb's copy carries only in-frame clones and drops some. This table holds around 140,000 clones, about 90% found once. Sample: peripheral blood, taken 28 days after the second AZD1222 dose. Receptors originate from an adult who received the AZD1222 COVID-19 vaccine. The CDR3 runs from the conserved cysteine through the conserved F or W. The order of the fields is D gene, clone size, V gene, J gene, CDR3 DNA, CDR3 protein. A D gene is named only where the DNA matches it firmly. Rows give clone size only sometimes, using once, few, many, or a class for an expanded clone.

.	.	TRBV29-1	TRBJ1-4	TGCAGCGTTGGGGCGGGGGCAAATGAAAAACTGTTTTTT	CSVGAGANEKLFF
.	.	TRBV12-2	TRBJ1-2	TGTGCAAGTCGCTTCGTGCAGCCACCAGGCTATGGCTACACCTTC	CASRFVQPPGYGYTF
.	.	TRBV7-9	TRBJ1-1	TGTGCCAGCAACTTCGGGAACACTGAAGCTTTCTTT	CASNFGNTEAFF
.	.	TRBV19	TRBJ1-5	TGTGCCAGTAGTATGGGACCTAGCAATCAGCCCCAGCATTTT	CASSMGPSNQPQHF
TRBD1	.	TRBV6-2/TRBV6-3	TRBJ2-5	TGTGCCAGCAGTTGGGGACGGGACAGCCGACGGGAGACCCAGTACTTC	CASSWGRDSRRETQYF
.	.	TRBV27	TRBJ2-1	TGTGCCAGCGCTGTGGGGGGATTCTCCTACAATGAGCAGTTCTTC	CASAVGGFSYNEQFF
.	.	TRBV5-1	TRBJ2-3	TGCGCCAGCAGCTCCAATTCGGATACGCAGTATTTT	CASSSNSDTQYF
TRBD1	.	TRBV3-1/TRBV3-2	TRBJ2-3	TGTGCCAGCAGCCGTGCCGAGGGACAGCGGACAGATACGCAGTATTTT	CASSRAEGQRTDTQYF
.	.	TRBV3-1/TRBV3-2	TRBJ1-4	TGTGCCAGCAGTGCCAGGACAACTAATGAAAAACTGTTTTTT	CASSARTTNEKLFF
.	once	TRBV9	TRBJ2-3	TGTGCCAGCAGCGTCGAAGGCCAGGGTCAGGGCACAGATACGCAGTATTTT	CASSVEGQGQGTDTQYF
.	.	TRBV18	TRBJ2-1	TGTGCCAGCTCACCCGGGGACAGACTAGTTAGTTCCTACAATGAGCAGTTCTTC	CASSPGDRLVSSYNEQFF
.	.	TRBV11-3	TRBJ2-5	TGTGCCAGCAGCTCAGGAATTTCTTCGCCCCAGTACTTC	CASSSGISSPQYF
.	.	TRBV28	TRBJ1-1	TGTGCCAGCAGCCAGCCGCAGGGAGAGAACACTGAAGCTTTCTTT	CASSQPQGENTEAFF
TRBD1	.	TRBV6-2/TRBV6-3	TRBJ1-5	TGTGCCAGCAGTTACGTGGGACAGGGATCGCCTAGCAATCAGCCCCAGCATTTT	CASSYVGQGSPSNQPQHF
TRBD2	.	TRBV4-1	TRBJ2-1	TGCGCCAGCAGCCAAGATGAGGGAGGGAGATACAATGAGCAGTTCTTC	CASSQDEGGRYNEQFF
.	.	TRBV5-6	TRBJ2-1	TGTGCCAGCAGCTTGTGGTCGGATGAGCAGTTCTTC	CASSLWSDEQFF
.	.	TRBV7-3	TRBJ2-1	TGTGCCAGCAGCTCCCCACACGGATCCGTCGGGAGAGGGTATGAGCAGTTCTTC	CASSSPHGSVGRGYEQFF
.	.	TRBV3-1/TRBV3-2	TRBJ1-6	TGTGCCAGCAGCCCTCGGGGAAGGGTACTTTCACCCCTCCACTTT	CASSPRGRVLSPLHF
.	.	TRBV3-1/TRBV3-2	TRBJ2-2	TGTGCCAGCAAGAGGGACACCGGGGAGCTGTTTTTT	CASKRDTGELFF
.	few	TRBV6-6	TRBJ1-2	TGTGCCAGCAGTTACGGGGTACAGACGATATTC	CASSYGVQTIF
TRBD2	.	TRBV28	TRBJ2-3	TGTGCCAGCAACATCGCCGGGAGGGCCAAAGATACGCAGTATTTT	CASNIAGRAKDTQYF